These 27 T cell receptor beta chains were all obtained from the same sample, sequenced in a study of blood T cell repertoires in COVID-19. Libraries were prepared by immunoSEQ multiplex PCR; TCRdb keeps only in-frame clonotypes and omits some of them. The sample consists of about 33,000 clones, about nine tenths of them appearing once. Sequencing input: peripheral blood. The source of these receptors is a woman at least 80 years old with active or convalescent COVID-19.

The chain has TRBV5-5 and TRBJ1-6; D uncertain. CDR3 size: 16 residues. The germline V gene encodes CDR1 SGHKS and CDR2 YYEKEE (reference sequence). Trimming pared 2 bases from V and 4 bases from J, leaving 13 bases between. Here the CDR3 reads CASSFWFSPYNSPLHF. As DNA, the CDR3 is TGTGCCAGCAGCTTTTGGTTTAGCCCTTATAATTCACCCCTCCACTTT. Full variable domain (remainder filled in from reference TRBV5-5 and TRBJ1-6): DAGVTQSPTHLIKTRGQQVTLRCSPISGHKSVSWYQQVLGQGPQFIFQYYEKEERGRGNFPDRFSARQFPNYSSELNVNALLLGDSALYLCASSFWFSPYNSPLHFGNGTRLTVT.

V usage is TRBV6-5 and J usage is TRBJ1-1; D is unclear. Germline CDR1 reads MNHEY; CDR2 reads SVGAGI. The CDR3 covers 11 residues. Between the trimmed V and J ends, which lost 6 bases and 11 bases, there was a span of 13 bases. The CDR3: CASRLGQRAFF. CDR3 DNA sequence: TGTGCCAGCAGGCTTGGGCAAAGGGCTTTCTTT.

The DNA for the CDR3 is TGCGCCAGCAGCTTGGGGCAGAGCACAGATACGCAGTATTTT. It codes for CASSLGQSTDTQYF. The chain uses TRBV5-1 and TRBJ2-3; D remains ambiguous. Trimming pared 0 bases from V and 0 bases from J, leaving 5 bases between. The V gene's germline CDR1 is SGHRS and CDR2 YFSETQ. The CDR3 length is 14 residues.

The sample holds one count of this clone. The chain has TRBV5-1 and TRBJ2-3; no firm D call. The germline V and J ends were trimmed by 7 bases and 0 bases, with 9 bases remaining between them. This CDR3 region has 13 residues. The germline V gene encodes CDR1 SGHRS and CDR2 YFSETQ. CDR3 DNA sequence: TGCGCCAGCGGCCCCCTTAGCACAGATACGCAGTATTTT. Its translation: CASGPLSTDTQYF.

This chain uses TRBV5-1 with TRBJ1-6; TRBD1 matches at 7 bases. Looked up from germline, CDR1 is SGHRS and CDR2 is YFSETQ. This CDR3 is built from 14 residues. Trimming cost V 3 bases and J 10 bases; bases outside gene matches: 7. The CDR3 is CASSSAGTVSPLHF. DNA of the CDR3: TGCGCCAGCAGCTCGGCAGGGACAGTGTCACCCCTCCACTTT.

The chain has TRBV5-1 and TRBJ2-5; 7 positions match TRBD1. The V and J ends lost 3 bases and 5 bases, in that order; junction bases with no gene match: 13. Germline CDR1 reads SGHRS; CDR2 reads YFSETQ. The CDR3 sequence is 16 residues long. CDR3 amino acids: CASSSTASTGVETQYF. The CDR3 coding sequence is TGCGCCAGCAGCTCCACCGCCTCTACAGGGGTGGAGACCCAGTACTTC.

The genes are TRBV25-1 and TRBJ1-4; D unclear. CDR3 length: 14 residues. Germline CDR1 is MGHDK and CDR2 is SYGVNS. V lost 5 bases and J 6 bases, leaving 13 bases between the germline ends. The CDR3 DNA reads TGTGCCAGCAGTACGTCCGTTCGGGATGAAAAACTGTTTTTT. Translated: CASSTSVRDEKLFF.

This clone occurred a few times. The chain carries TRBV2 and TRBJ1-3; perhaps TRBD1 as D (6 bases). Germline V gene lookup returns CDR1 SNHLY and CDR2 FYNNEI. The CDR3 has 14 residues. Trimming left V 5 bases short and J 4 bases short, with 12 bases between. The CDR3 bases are TGTGCCAGCAGTACGAGGGGGTCAGGAAACACCATATATTTT. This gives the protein CASSTRGSGNTIYF.

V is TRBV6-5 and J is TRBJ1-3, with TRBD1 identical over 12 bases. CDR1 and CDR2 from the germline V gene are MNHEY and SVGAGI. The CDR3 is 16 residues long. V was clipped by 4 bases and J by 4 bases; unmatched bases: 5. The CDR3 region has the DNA TGTGCCAGCAGTTCGTGGGACAGGGGGCAAGGAAACACCATATATTTT. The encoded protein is CASSSWDRGQGNTIYF.

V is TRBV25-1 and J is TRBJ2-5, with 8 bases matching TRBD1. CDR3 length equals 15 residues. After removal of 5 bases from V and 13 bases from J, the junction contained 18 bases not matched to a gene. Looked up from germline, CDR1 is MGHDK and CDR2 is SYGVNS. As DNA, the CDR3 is TGTGCCAGCAGTTCCTCACCGACAGGGGAAAAGGCCCCGTACTTC. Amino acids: CASSSSPTGEKAPYF.

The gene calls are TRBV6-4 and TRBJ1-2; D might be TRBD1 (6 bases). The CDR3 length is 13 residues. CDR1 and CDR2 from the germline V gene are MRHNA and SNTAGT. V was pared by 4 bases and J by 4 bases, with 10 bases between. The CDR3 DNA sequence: TGTGCCAGCAGTGCAACAGGGACCTATGGCTACACCTTC. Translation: CASSATGTYGYTF.

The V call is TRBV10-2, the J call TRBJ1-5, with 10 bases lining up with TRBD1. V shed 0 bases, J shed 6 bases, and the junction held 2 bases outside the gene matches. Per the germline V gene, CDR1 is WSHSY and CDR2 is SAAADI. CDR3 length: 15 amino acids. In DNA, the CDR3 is TGCGCCAGCAGTGAGTCGGGACAGGGGAGTCAGCCCCAGCATTTT. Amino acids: CASSESGQGSQPQHF.

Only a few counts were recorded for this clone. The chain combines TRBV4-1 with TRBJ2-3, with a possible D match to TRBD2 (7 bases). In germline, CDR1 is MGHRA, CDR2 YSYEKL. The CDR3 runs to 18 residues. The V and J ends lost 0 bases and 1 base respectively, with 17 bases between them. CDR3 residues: CASSQEPTRGAGTDTQYF. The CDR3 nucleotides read TGCGCCAGCAGCCAAGAGCCCACTCGGGGGGCCGGCACAGATACGCAGTATTTT.

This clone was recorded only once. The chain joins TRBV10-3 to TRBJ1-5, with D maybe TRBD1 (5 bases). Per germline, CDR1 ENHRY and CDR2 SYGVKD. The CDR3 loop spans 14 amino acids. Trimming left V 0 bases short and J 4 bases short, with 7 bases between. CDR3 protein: CAISESGGNQPQHF. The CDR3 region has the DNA TGTGCCATCAGTGAGTCTGGGGGGAATCAGCCCCAGCATTTT.

CDR3 amino acids: CASSQSDGGIGSPLHF. CDR3 nucleotide sequence: TGTGCCAGCAGCCAGTCAGACGGAGGGATAGGGTCACCCCTCCACTTT. The rearrangement links TRBV3-1 (or the pseudogene TRBV3-2) to TRBJ1-6; D call uncertain. V was trimmed by 3 bases and J by 10 bases, leaving 19 bases between them. Germline-derived CDR1 and CDR2 are LGHDT and YNNKEL (reference sequence). This CDR3 has 16 amino acids.

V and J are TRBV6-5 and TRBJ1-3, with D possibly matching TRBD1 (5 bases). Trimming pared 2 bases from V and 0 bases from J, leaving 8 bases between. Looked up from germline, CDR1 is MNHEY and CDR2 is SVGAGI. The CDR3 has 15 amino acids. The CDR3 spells CASSYNRISGNTIYF. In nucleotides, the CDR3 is TGTGCCAGCAGTTACAACAGGATCTCTGGAAACACCATATATTTT.

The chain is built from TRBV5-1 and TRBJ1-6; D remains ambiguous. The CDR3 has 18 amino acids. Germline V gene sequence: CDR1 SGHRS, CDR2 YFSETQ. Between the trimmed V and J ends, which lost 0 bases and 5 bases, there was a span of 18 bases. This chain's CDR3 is CASSLVPGNMPNNSPLHF. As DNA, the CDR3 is TGCGCCAGCAGCTTGGTTCCAGGAAATATGCCAAATAATTCACCCCTCCACTTT. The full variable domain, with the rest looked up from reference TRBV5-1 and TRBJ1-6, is KAGVTQTPRYLIKTRGQQVTLSCSPISGHRSVSWYQQTPGQGLQFLFEYFSETQRNKGNFPGRFSGRQFSNSRSEMNVSTLELGDSALYLCASSLVPGNMPNNSPLHFGNGTRLTVT.

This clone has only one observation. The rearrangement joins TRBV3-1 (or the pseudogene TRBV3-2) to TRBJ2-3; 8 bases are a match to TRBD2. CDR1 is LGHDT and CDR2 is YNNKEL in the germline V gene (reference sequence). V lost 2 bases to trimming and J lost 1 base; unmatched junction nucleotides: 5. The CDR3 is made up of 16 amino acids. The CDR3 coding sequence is TGTGCCAGCAGCCAATTCCTGCGGGGGGGCACAGATACGCAGTATTTT. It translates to CASSQFLRGGTDTQYF.

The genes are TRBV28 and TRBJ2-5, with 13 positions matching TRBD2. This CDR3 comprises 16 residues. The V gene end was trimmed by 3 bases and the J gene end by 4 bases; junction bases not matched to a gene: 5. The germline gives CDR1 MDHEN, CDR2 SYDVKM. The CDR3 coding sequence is TGTGCCAGCAGTTTGCGGGGACTAGCGGGGCGAGAGACCCAGTACTTC. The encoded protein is CASSLRGLAGRETQYF.

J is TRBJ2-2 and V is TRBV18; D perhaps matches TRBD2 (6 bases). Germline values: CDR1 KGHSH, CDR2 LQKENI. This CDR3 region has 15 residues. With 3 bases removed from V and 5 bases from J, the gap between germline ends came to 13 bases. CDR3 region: CASSPQGGETGELFF. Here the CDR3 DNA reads TGTGCCAGCTCACCGCAAGGAGGGGAAACCGGGGAGCTGTTTTTT.

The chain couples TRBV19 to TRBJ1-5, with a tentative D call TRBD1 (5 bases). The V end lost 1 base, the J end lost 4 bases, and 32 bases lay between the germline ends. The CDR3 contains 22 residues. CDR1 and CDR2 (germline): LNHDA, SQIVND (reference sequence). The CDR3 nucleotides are TGTGCCAGTAGTATAGGACGTCCAGCTCGGGGTTGGGGGGAGCTATCTAATCAGCCCCAGCATTTT. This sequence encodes CASSIGRPARGWGELSNQPQHF. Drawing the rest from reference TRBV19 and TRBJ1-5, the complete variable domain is DGGITQSPKYLFRKEGQNVTLSCEQNLNHDAMYWYRQDPGQGLRLIYYSQIVNDFQKGDIAEGYSVSREKKESFPLTVTSAQKNPTAFYLCASSIGRPARGWGELSNQPQHFGDGTRLSIL.

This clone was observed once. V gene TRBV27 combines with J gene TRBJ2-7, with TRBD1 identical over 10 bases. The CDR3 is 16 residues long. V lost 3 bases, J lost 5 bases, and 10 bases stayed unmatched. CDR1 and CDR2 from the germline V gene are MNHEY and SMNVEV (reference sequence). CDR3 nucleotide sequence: TGTGCCAGCAGTTTGGCCATGGGGACAGGGGTACACGAGCAGTACTTC. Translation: CASSLAMGTGVHEQYF.

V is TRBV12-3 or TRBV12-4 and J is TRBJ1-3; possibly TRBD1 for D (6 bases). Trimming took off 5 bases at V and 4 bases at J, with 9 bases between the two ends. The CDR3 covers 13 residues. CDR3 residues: CASSITGGNTIYF. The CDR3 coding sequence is TGTGCCAGCAGTATTACAGGGGGAAACACCATATATTTT.

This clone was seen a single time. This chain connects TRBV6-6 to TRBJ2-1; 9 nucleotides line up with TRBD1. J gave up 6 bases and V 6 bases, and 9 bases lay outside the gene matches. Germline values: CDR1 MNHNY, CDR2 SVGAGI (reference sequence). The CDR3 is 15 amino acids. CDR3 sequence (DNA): TGTGCCAGCAGCCTCGGGGAGGGACAGGGCAATGAGCAGTTCTTC. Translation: CASSLGEGQGNEQFF.

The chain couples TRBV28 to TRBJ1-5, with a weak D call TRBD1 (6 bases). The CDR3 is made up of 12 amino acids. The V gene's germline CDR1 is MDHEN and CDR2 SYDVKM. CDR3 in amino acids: CALGGFNQPQHF. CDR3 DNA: TGTGCTCTAGGGGGATTTAATCAGCCCCAGCATTTT.

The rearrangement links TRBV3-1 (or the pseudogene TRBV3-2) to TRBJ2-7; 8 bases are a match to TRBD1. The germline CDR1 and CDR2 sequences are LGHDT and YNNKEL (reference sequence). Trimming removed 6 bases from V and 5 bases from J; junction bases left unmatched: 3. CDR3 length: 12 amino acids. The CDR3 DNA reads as TGTGCCAGCAGTCCGACAGGGGACGAGCAGTACTTC. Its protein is CASSPTGDEQYF.

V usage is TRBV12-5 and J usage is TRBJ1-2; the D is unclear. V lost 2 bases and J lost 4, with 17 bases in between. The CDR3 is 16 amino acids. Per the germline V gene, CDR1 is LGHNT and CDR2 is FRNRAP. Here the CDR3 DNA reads TGTGCTAGTGGTTTGCCAACGCCTGGCAGAACCTATGGCTACACCTTC. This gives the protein CASGLPTPGRTYGYTF.